The rows below give T cell receptor beta chains drawn from one sample of a study of CD8 T cells in Susac syndrome. MiXCR was run by TCRdb on the immunoSEQ multiplex PCR reads, yielding one entry per CDR3 protein. The sample shows roughly 100,000 distinct CDR3 sequences, over 90% of them seen only once. The sequenced sample consisted of CD4+ T cells from PBMCs. Receptors originate from a human donor with Susac syndrome. Each CDR3 is given with its conserved first and last residue. The D gene is left open where the match is weak. Size is omitted from some rows. Given values are once, few, many or a class for expanded clones.

D: TRBD1
J: TRBJ1-1
size: once
V: TRBV27
DNA: TGTGCCAGCAGTTTCCGGACAGGGGGCGGTGAAGCTTTCTTT
CDR3: CASSFRTGGGEAFF

D: -
J: TRBJ1-5
size: -
V: TRBV30
DNA: TGTGCCTGGAGATCAGGGAGTTCCGGCAATCAGCCCCAGCATTTT
CDR3: CAWRSGSSGNQPQHF

D: TRBD2
J: TRBJ2-1
size: -
V: TRBV29-1
DNA: TGCAGCGTTTCGAGCGGGGGGTACAATGAGCAGTTCTTC
CDR3: CSVSSGGYNEQFF

D: TRBD2
J: TRBJ2-7
size: once
V: TRBV25-1
DNA: TGTGCCAGCACGGGGGGGGACGAGCAGTACTTC
CDR3: CASTGGDEQYF

D: -
J: TRBJ1-1
size: -
V: TRBV20-1
DNA: TGCAGTCCTTCGGGGACTGAAGCTTTCTTT
CDR3: CSPSGTEAFF

D: TRBD1
J: TRBJ2-7
size: -
V: TRBV20-1
DNA: TGCAGTGCTACGGGACAGCCGCCCTACGAGCAGTACTTC
CDR3: CSATGQPPYEQYF

D: TRBD2
J: TRBJ2-3
size: -
V: TRBV20-1
DNA: TGCAGTGCCCCAGGGGGAGCGGGGGGCGGGGATACGCAGTATTTT
CDR3: CSAPGGAGGGDTQYF

D: -
J: TRBJ2-5
size: -
V: TRBV5-1
DNA: TGCGCCAGCAGCGGGTTTGGGGATGGGCAAGAGACCCAGTACTTC
CDR3: CASSGFGDGQETQYF

D: -
J: TRBJ2-3
size: -
V: TRBV28
DNA: TGTGCCAGCAGGGGGGGAGGACGCACCCCCGAGAGCACAGATACGCAGTATTTT
CDR3: CASRGGGRTPESTDTQYF

D: -
J: TRBJ1-1
size: -
V: TRBV30
DNA: TGTGCCTGGAGTGTACTGCAGGGGGAAGCTTTCTTT
CDR3: CAWSVLQGEAFF

D: -
J: TRBJ1-1
size: -
V: TRBV3-1
DNA: TGTGCCAGCAGCGATTCGAGGTCTGAAGCTTTCTTT
CDR3: CASSDSRSEAFF

D: TRBD1
J: TRBJ1-5
size: -
V: TRBV6-2/TRBV6-3
DNA: TGTGCCAGCAGCCTCGGGTCCGGGACAGGGGGCAATCAGCCCCAGCATTTT
CDR3: CASSLGSGTGGNQPQHF

D: -
J: TRBJ2-7
size: -
V: TRBV5-1
DNA: TGCGCCAGCAGCTTGGTTCGGGGGACCTACGAGCAGTACTTC
CDR3: CASSLVRGTYEQYF

D: -
J: TRBJ1-6
size: -
V: TRBV2
DNA: TGTGCCAGCAGCGGGAATAATTCACCCCTCCACTTT
CDR3: CASSGNNSPLHF

D: TRBD1
J: TRBJ2-1
size: once
V: TRBV4-1
DNA: TGCGCCAGCAGCCGACAGGGGCTGGACGATGAGCAGTTCTTC
CDR3: CASSRQGLDDEQFF

D: -
J: TRBJ1-4
size: -
V: TRBV30
DNA: TGTGCCTGGAGGATGGGGGAAAAACTGTTTTTT
CDR3: CAWRMGEKLFF

D: -
J: TRBJ2-3
size: -
V: TRBV5-4
DNA: TGTGCCAGCAGCTTGGAAGGGGGGGGTACGCAGTATTTT
CDR3: CASSLEGGGTQYF

D: -
J: TRBJ2-5
size: -
V: TRBV7-6
DNA: TGTGCCAGCAGCTTAGTAAATAAAGAGACCCAGTACTTC
CDR3: CASSLVNKETQYF

D: -
J: TRBJ1-1
size: once
V: TRBV28
DNA: TGTGCCAGCATCTCGGAGATGAACACTGAAGCTTTCTTT
CDR3: CASISEMNTEAFF

D: -
J: TRBJ2-5
size: -
V: TRBV25-1
DNA: TGTGCCAGCAGTGGACTTCAAAGGTCGGCAGAGACCCAGTACTTC
CDR3: CASSGLQRSAETQYF

D: -
J: TRBJ1-1
size: -
V: TRBV15
DNA: TGTGCCACCAGCAGAGAAGGGAACACTGAAGCTTTCTTT
CDR3: CATSREGNTEAFF

D: -
J: TRBJ1-5
size: -
V: TRBV6-2/TRBV6-3
DNA: TGTGCCAGCCTTAGAGGATGGGGGAGCAATCAGCCCCAGCATTTT
CDR3: CASLRGWGSNQPQHF

D: -
J: TRBJ2-2
size: -
V: TRBV4-1
DNA: TGCGCCAGCACTCGACAGTTTTCGATGACCGGGGAGCTGTTTTTT
CDR3: CASTRQFSMTGELFF